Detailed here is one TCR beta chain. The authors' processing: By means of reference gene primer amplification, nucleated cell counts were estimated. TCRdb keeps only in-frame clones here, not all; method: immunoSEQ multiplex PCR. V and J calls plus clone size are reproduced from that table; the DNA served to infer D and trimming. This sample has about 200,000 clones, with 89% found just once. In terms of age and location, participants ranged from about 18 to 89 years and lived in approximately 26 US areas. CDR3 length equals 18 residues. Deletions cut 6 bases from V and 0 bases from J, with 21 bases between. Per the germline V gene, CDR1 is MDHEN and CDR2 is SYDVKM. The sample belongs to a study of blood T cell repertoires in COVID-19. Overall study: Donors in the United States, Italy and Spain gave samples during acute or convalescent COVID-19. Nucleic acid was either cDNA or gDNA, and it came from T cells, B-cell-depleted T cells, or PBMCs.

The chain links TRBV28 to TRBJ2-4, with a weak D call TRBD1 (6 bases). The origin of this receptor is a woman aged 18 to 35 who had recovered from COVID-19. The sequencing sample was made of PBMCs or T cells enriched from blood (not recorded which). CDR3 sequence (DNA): TGTGCCAGCAGCCGGCGGACAGTCTCCCTCCTAGCCAAAAACATTCAGTACTTC. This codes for CASSRRTVSLLAKNIQYF.